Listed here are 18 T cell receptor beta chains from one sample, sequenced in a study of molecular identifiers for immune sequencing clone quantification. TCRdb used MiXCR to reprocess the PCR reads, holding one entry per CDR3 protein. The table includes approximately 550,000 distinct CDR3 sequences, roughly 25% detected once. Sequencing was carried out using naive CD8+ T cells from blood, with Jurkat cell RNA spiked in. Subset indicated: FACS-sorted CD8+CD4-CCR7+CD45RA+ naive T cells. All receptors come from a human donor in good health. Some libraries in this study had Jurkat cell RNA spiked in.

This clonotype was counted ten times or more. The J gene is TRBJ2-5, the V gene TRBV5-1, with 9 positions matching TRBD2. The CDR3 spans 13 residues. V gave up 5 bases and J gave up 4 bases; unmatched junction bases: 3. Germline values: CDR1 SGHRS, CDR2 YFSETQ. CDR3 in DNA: TGCGCCAGCAGTTTGACTAGCGGAGAGACCCAGTACTTC. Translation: CASSLTSGETQYF. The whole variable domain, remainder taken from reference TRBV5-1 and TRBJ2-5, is KAGVTQTPRYLIKTRGQQVTLSCSPISGHRSVSWYQQTPGQGLQFLFEYFSETQRNKGNFPGRFSGRQFSNSRSEMNVSTLELGDSALYLCASSLTSGETQYFGPGTRLLVL.

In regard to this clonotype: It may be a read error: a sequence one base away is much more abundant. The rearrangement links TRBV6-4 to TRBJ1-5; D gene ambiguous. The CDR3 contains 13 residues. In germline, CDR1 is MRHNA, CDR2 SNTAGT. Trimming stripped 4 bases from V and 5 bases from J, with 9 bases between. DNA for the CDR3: TGTGCCAGCAGTGCCGGCCCGGATCAGCCCCAGCATTTT. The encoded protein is CASSAGPDQPQHF.

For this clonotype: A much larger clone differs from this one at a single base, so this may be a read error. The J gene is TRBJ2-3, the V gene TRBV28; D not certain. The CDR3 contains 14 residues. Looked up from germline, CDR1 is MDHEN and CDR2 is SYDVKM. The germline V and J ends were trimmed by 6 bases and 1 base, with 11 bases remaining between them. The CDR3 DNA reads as TGTGCCAGCAGCCCCGACGTGGGCACAGATACGCAGTATTTT. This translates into CASSPDVGTDTQYF.

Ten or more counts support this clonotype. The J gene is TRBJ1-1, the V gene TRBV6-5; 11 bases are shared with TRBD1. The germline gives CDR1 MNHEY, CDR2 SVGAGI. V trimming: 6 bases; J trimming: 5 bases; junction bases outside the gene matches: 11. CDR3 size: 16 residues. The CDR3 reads CASSRGQGATETEAFF. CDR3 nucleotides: TGTGCCAGCAGCCGCGGACAGGGGGCAACGGAAACTGAAGCTTTCTTT.

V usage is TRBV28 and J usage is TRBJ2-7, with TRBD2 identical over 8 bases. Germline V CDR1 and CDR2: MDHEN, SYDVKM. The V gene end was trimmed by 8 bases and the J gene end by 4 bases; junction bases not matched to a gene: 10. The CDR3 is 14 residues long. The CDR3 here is CASCAGLAGYEQYF. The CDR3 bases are TGTGCCAGCTGCGCGGGGCTAGCGGGTTACGAGCAGTACTTC.

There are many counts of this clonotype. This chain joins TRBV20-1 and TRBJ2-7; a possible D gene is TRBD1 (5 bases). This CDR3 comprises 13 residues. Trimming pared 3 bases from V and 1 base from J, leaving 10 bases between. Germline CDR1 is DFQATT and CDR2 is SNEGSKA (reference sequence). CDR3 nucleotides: TGCAGTGCTAGGGGGCTCCTATCCTACGAGCAGTACTTC. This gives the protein CSARGLLSYEQYF.

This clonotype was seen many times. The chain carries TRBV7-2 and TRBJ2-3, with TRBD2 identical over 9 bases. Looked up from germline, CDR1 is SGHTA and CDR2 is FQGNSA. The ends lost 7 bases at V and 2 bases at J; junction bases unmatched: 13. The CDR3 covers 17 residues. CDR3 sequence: CASTPGRAGGLTDTQYF. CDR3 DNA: TGTGCCAGCACCCCGGGGAGAGCGGGGGGACTCACAGATACGCAGTATTTT.

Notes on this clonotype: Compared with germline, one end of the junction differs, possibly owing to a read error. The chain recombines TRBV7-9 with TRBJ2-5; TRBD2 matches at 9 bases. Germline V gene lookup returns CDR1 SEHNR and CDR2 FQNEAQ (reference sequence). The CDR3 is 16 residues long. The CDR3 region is CASSLFRGRAGETRYF. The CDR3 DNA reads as TGTGCCAGCAGCTTATTCCGCGGGAGGGCCGGGGAGACCCGGTACTTC.

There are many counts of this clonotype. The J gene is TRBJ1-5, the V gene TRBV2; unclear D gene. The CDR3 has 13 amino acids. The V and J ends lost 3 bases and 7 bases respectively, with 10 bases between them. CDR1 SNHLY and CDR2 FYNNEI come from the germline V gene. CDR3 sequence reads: CASSDAVGQPQHF. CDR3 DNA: TGTGCCAGCAGTGACGCGGTAGGCCAGCCCCAGCATTTT.

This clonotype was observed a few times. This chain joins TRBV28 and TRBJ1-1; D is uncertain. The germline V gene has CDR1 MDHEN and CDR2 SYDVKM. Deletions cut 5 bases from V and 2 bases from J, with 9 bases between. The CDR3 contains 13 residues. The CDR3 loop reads CASSNFQNTEAFF. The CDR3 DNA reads TGTGCCAGCAGTAACTTCCAAAACACTGAAGCTTTCTTT.

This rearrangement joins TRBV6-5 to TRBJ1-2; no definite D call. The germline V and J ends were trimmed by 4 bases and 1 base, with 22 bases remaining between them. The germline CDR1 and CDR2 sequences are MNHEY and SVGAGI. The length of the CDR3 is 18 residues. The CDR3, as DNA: TGTGCCAGCAGTTCTCCCGGGATTGGTCAGCCGCTTAACTATGGCTACACCTTC. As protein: CASSSPGIGQPLNYGYTF.

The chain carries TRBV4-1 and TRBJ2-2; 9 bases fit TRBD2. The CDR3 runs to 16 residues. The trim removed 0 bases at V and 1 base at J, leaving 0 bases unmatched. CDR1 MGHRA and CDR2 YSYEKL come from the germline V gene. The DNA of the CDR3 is TGCGCCAGCAGCCAAGAACTAGCGGGGAACACCGGGGAGCTGTTTTTT. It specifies CASSQELAGNTGELFF.

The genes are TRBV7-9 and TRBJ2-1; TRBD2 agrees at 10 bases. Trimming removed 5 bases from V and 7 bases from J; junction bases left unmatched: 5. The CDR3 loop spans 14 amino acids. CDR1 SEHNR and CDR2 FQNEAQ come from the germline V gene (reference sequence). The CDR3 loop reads CASSPQAGGNEQFF. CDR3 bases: TGTGCCAGCAGCCCCCAAGCGGGAGGGAATGAGCAGTTCTTC. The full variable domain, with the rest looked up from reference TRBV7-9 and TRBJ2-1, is DTGVSQNPRHKITKRGQNVTFRCDPISEHNRLYWYRQTLGQGPEFLTYFQNEAQLEKSRLLSDRFSAERPKGSFSTLEIQRTEQGDSAMYLCASSPQAGGNEQFFGPGTRLTVL.

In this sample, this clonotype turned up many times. This chain's CDR3 is CASSSSLTPTLHF. The CDR3 region has the DNA TGTGCCAGCAGTTCCTCGCTGACCCCGACCCTCCACTTT. The chain is built from TRBV28 and TRBJ1-6, with no clear D. V lost 4 bases, J lost 14 bases, and 15 bases lay in between. The germline V gene encodes CDR1 MDHEN and CDR2 SYDVKM. The CDR3 runs 13 residues.

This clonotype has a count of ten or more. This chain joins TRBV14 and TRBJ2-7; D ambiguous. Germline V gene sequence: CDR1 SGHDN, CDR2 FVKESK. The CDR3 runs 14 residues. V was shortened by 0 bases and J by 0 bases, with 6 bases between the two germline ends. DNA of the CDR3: TGTGCCAGCAGCCAAGACGTCAACTCCTACGAGCAGTACTTC. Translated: CASSQDVNSYEQYF.

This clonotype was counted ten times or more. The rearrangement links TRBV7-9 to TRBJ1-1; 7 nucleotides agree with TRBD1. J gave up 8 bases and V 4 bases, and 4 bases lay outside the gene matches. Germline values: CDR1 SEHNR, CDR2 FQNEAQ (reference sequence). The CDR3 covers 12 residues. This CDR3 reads CASSSPGGEAFF. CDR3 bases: TGTGCCAGCAGCTCACCAGGGGGAGAAGCTTTCTTT.

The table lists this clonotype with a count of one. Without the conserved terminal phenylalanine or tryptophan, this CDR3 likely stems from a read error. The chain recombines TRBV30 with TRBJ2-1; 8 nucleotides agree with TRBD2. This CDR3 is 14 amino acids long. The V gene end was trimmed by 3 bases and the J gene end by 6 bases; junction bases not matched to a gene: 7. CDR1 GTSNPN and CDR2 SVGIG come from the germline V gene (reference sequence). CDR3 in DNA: TGTGCCTGGAGCGGGACTAGGGTTTCCAATGAGCAGTTCTTA. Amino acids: CAWSGTRVSNEQFL.

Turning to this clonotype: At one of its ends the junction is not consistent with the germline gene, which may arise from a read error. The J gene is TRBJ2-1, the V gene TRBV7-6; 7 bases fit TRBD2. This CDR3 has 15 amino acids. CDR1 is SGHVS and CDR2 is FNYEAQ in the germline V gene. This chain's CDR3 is CASSAGDISYNEQSF. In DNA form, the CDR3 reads TGTGCCAGCTCTGCGGGGGATATTTCCTACAATGAGCAGTCCTTC.